A selection of T cell receptor beta chains follows, all from one sample in a study of blood T cell repertoires in COVID-19. Clones were read by immunoSEQ multiplex PCR, and TCRdb kept only the in-frame ones, dropping some. Of over 250,000 clones listed, about 86% are singletons. The sequencing input was PBMCs or T cells enriched from blood (not recorded which). The receptors derive from a man aged 25-45 years with acute COVID-19. CDR3s include the opening cysteine and the closing phenylalanine or tryptophan. The D gene is left open where the match is weak. Size values are once, few and many counts, or a class for expanded clones, and some rows have none.

j_call	cdr3_length	clone_size	v_call	d_call	cdr3_nt	cdr3_aa
TRBJ1-2	17	once	TRBV27	.	TGTGCCAGCAGTTTATCGATGGGAGGGGCCTTGGTCTATGGCTACACCTTC	CASSLSMGGALVYGYTF
TRBJ1-1	12	.	TRBV12-3/TRBV12-4	.	TGTGCCAGCAGTTTCGGGGGCACTGAAGCTTTCTTT	CASSFGGTEAFF
TRBJ2-2	15	.	TRBV14	.	TGTGCCAGCAGCTTATTCACCACCGGGGCCGGGGAGCTGTTTTTT	CASSLFTTGAGELFF
TRBJ1-1	16	.	TRBV6-5	.	TGTGCCAGCAGTTACTCAAGTAGCTACCCGAACACTGAAGCTTTCTTT	CASSYSSSYPNTEAFF
TRBJ1-5	15	once	TRBV5-5	TRBD1	TGTGCCAGCAGCCATCGGACAGGAGTAAATCAGCCCCAGCATTTT	CASSHRTGVNQPQHF
TRBJ2-1	13	.	TRBV14	.	TGTGCCAGCAGCCAGGGCTTTTACAATGAGCAGTTCTTC	CASSQGFYNEQFF
TRBJ2-5	16	.	TRBV24-1	TRBD2	TGTGCCACCAGTTGGGGACTAGCGGGAGGGAGAGAGACCCAGTACTTC	CATSWGLAGGRETQYF
TRBJ2-2	12	once	TRBV6-5	TRBD1	TGTGCCAGCAGCCCGACAGGGATGGAGCTGTTTTTT	CASSPTGMELFF
TRBJ1-3	15	.	TRBV7-9	.	TGTGCCAGCAGCTTAGCCACAGGGTTTGGAAACACCATATATTTT	CASSLATGFGNTIYF
TRBJ2-2	14	.	TRBV18	.	TGTGCCAGCTCACAGGGGACGAACACCGGGGAGCTGTTTTTT	CASSQGTNTGELFF
TRBJ2-3	16	once	TRBV6-5	TRBD1	TGTGCCAGCAGTTACTCCGAGACAGGGGGCACAGATACGCAGTATTTT	CASSYSETGGTDTQYF
TRBJ2-1	16	few	TRBV4-1	TRBD2	TGCGCCAGCAGCCAGATCAACCTCGTATCTAGCGGCGAGCAGTTCTTC	CASSQINLVSSGEQFF
TRBJ2-2	17	many	TRBV15	.	TGTGCCACCAGCAGAGGGAACCGGGACACTTCACCCGGGGAGCTGTTTTTT	CATSRGNRDTSPGELFF
TRBJ1-5	16	.	TRBV3-1/TRBV3-2	TRBD1	TGTGCCAGCAGCCAAAGGGTGGGGACAGGGCATCAGCCCCAGCATTTT	CASSQRVGTGHQPQHF
TRBJ2-1	14	.	TRBV7-3	TRBD1	TGTGCCAGCAGCTTAAGTTCAGGGGGCAATGAGCAGTTCTTC	CASSLSSGGNEQFF
TRBJ1-1	15	.	TRBV6-5	.	TGTGCCAGCAGTTATGTTCCCCAAACAAACACTGAAGCTTTCTTT	CASSYVPQTNTEAFF
TRBJ1-5	14	.	TRBV7-8	TRBD1	TGTGCCAGCAGCATTGGACAGGGGAATCAGCCCCAGCATTTT	CASSIGQGNQPQHF
TRBJ1-5	14	.	TRBV6-5	.	TGTGCCAGCAGTCCTCTGGGGCAAAATCAGCCCCAGCATTTT	CASSPLGQNQPQHF
TRBJ1-4	14	once	TRBV19	.	TGTGCCAGCAAAGAGGGAGCAACTAATGAAAAACTGTTTTTT	CASKEGATNEKLFF
TRBJ1-1	13	.	TRBV15	TRBD1	TGTGCCACCAGCACAGGGGGCTGCACTGAAGCTTTCTTT	CATSTGGCTEAFF
TRBJ1-3	12	.	TRBV7-8	.	TGTGCCAGCAGCCTCTCTAGAAACACCATATATTTT	CASSLSRNTIYF
TRBJ2-4	15	once	TRBV11-3	.	TGTGCCAGCAGCCCCTCCAGGGGAGAACAAAACATTCAGTACTTC	CASSPSRGEQNIQYF
TRBJ1-1	14	.	TRBV6-2/TRBV6-3	TRBD1	TGTGCCAGCAGTTCCCCCGACAGGGAAATGGAAGCTTTCTTT	CASSSPDREMEAFF
TRBJ2-5	15	.	TRBV28	TRBD2	TGTGCCAGCAGTTTATTAGGCGGGGGGCTTGGGACCCAGTACTTC	CASSLLGGGLGTQYF
TRBJ1-2	15	.	TRBV19	TRBD1	TGTGCCAGTAGAAGACAGGGCCCGACTAACTATGGCTACACCTTC	CASRRQGPTNYGYTF